This is a list of T cell receptor beta chains from one sample in a study of cytomegalovirus exposure and HLA in healthy donors. Sequenced by immunoSEQ multiplex PCR; TCRdb stores in-frame clones only, minus some. Among approximately 140,000 clones listed, roughly 80% were seen once. The sequencing sample was made of PBMCs. Receptors were obtained from a woman aged 45-65 years in good health and CMV-seropositive. CDR3s include the opening cysteine and the closing phenylalanine or tryptophan. A D gene is named only where the DNA matches it firmly. Part of the rows lack a size; the others show once, few, many or a class for expanded clones.

j_gene,d_gene,v_gene,abundance,CDR3nt,CDR3aa
TRBJ2-7,TRBD2,TRBV30,NA,TGTGCCTGGAGTGGGGGGAGGGAAGAGGGCGAGCAGTACTTC,CAWSGGREEGEQYF
TRBJ2-2,NA,TRBV25-1,NA,TGTGCCAGCAGTGAAAGGGGGAGCACCGGGGAGCTGTTTTTT,CASSERGSTGELFF
TRBJ2-5,TRBD2,TRBV11-2,NA,TGTGCCAGCAGCCCGGGAGGGGGGACCCAGTACTTC,CASSPGGGTQYF
TRBJ1-2,NA,TRBV6-5,NA,TGTGCCAGCAGTCCCGTCGTATCTAACTATGGCTACACCTTC,CASSPVVSNYGYTF
TRBJ1-1,TRBD1,TRBV6-5,many,TGTGCCAGCAGTTACGGGACCGGGACAGGGAACACTGAAGCTTTCTTT,CASSYGTGTGNTEAFF
TRBJ1-1,NA,TRBV7-8,NA,TGTGCCAGCAGCTTACCGGAGGGCCCGGCTTTCTTT,CASSLPEGPAFF
TRBJ1-3,NA,TRBV13,NA,TGTGCCAGCAGCTTAGGGACAGGTGAAGACACCATATATTTT,CASSLGTGEDTIYF
TRBJ1-1,NA,TRBV28,NA,TGTGCCAGCAGAACTGGACAACTGAACACTGAAGCTTTCTTT,CASRTGQLNTEAFF
TRBJ2-3,TRBD1,TRBV5-5,NA,TGTGCCAGCAGTACAGGGGAACGTACAGATACGCAGTATTTT,CASSTGERTDTQYF
TRBJ1-5,NA,TRBV11-2,NA,TGTGCCAGCAGCCTCCGGTTCGATCAGCCCCAGCATTTT,CASSLRFDQPQHF
TRBJ1-1,NA,TRBV19,NA,TGTGCCAGTAGTATGGCCGCAGGGAACACTGAAGCTTTCTTT,CASSMAAGNTEAFF
TRBJ2-2,TRBD1,TRBV7-2,NA,TGTGCCAGCAGCTTAGCCGGGACAGCAAACACCGGGGAGCTGTTTTTT,CASSLAGTANTGELFF
TRBJ1-1,NA,TRBV4-1,NA,TGCGCCAGCAGCCAAGCCGCGGGGGCGGTGACTGAAGCTTTCTTT,CASSQAAGAVTEAFF
TRBJ2-1,NA,TRBV4-3,once,TGCGCCAGCAGCCAAGACTCTAGTCGTGCTGAGCAGTTCTTC,CASSQDSSRAEQFF
TRBJ2-7,TRBD1,TRBV5-4,NA,TGTGCCAGCAGCCCCCCGCCGGGACAGGGGGCGGGGGAGCAGTACTTC,CASSPPPGQGAGEQYF
TRBJ2-7,TRBD1,TRBV29-1,NA,TGCAGCGTTGGATTCGGGACAGGGGGCTACGAGCAGTACTTC,CSVGFGTGGYEQYF
TRBJ1-1,TRBD1,TRBV27,NA,TGTGCCAGCGGGGACAGGTGGGGAGAAGCTTTCTTT,CASGDRWGEAFF
TRBJ2-3,TRBD1,TRBV11-3,few,TGTGCCAGCAAGCGGACAGGGTTAACAGATACGCAGTATTTT,CASKRTGLTDTQYF
TRBJ1-5,TRBD1,TRBV27,few,TGTGCCAGCAGTTTATTAGGGACAGGGGGCCGGGGAGGACCCCAGCATTTT,CASSLLGTGGRGGPQHF
TRBJ1-1,NA,TRBV25-1,NA,TGTGCCAGCAGCTTCCACACCGAAGCTTTCTTT,CASSFHTEAFF
TRBJ1-1,TRBD1,TRBV7-9,NA,TGTGCCAGCAGTTCCACAGGGGGCCCGAACACTGAAGCTTTCTTT,CASSSTGGPNTEAFF
TRBJ1-2,NA,TRBV21-1,NA,TGTGCCAGCAGCAAAGGACAGGGCACCTATGGCTACACCTTC,CASSKGQGTYGYTF
TRBJ2-1,TRBD2,TRBV2,few,TGTGCCAGCAGGCTTAGCGGGGGGGCCTACAATGAGCAGTTCTTC,CASRLSGGAYNEQFF
TRBJ2-3,TRBD1,TRBV11-2,few,TGTGCCAGCAGCCGAGACAGGGGGCCAGATACGCAGTATTTT,CASSRDRGPDTQYF
TRBJ1-3,NA,TRBV5-4,few,TGTGCCAGCAGCTCCCGCTCGGGAGGCTTCTCTGGAAACACCATATATTTT,CASSSRSGGFSGNTIYF
TRBJ1-1,NA,TRBV2,few,TGTGCCAGCAGTGAAATTATTGAAGCTTTCTTT,CASSEIIEAFF
TRBJ1-2,TRBD1,TRBV5-1,NA,TGCGCCAGCAGCTCAGACGGACAGGGCGTAGGTGGCTACACCTTC,CASSSDGQGVGGYTF
TRBJ2-5,TRBD2,TRBV7-3,once,TGTGCCAGCAGCTTACTAGCGGGGGGATTACAGACCCAGTACTTC,CASSLLAGGLQTQYF
TRBJ2-3,TRBD1,TRBV7-3,NA,TGTGCCAGCAGCTCGGACAGGGGCGACACAGATACGCAGTATTTT,CASSSDRGDTDTQYF
TRBJ2-7,NA,TRBV6-1,NA,TGTGCCAGCAGTGATCTCGTCTCCCCGGGGGACGAGCAGTACTTC,CASSDLVSPGDEQYF
TRBJ2-6,TRBD1,TRBV5-6,NA,TGTGCCAGCAGCGGACAGGACTCTGGGGCCAACGTCCTGACTTTC,CASSGQDSGANVLTF
TRBJ1-1,NA,TRBV14,NA,TGTGCCAGCAGCCAAGATGGTCAGGGGTACACTGAAGCTTTCTTT,CASSQDGQGYTEAFF
TRBJ2-5,TRBD2,TRBV30,NA,TGTGCCTGGAGTGTGGGAGGGTCAGAGACCCAGTACTTC,CAWSVGGSETQYF
TRBJ2-1,TRBD2,TRBV5-1,NA,TGCGCCAGCAGCTTGACTAGCGGGGTCAGCCCCAATGAGCAGTTCTTC,CASSLTSGVSPNEQFF
TRBJ2-5,TRBD2,TRBV9,NA,TGTGCCAGCTCCGGGACTAGCGGGGAGACCCAGTACTTC,CASSGTSGETQYF
TRBJ2-5,NA,TRBV5-1,NA,TGCGCCAGCAGCTTGACAGCCGGGGAGGAGACCCAGTACTTC,CASSLTAGEETQYF
TRBJ2-5,TRBD1,TRBV7-2,NA,TGTGCCAGCAGCTTAGTGGGGACCCCAGGGGGTGAGACCCAGTACTTC,CASSLVGTPGGETQYF
TRBJ1-1,NA,TRBV25-1,NA,TGTGCCAGCAGTGAACCCCCCGGGACAGAAGCTTTCTTT,CASSEPPGTEAFF
TRBJ2-7,TRBD1,TRBV5-4,NA,TGTGCCAGCAGCCCCGGGACAGGTTCGTACGAGCAGTACTTC,CASSPGTGSYEQYF
TRBJ1-1,NA,TRBV19,NA,TGTGCCAGTAGTATAGAGGCAGGGAACACTGAAGCTTTCTTT,CASSIEAGNTEAFF
TRBJ2-7,NA,TRBV9,NA,TGTGCCAGCAGCGTAGCAGAGACAGCCTACTACGAGCAGTACTTC,CASSVAETAYYEQYF
TRBJ1-2,NA,TRBV9,few,TGTGCCAGCAGCGTAGCTACGAATAACTATGGCTACACCTTC,CASSVATNNYGYTF
TRBJ2-5,NA,TRBV5-4,NA,TGTGCCAGCAGCTTGTCCCGGGGGATTCAAGAGACCCAGTACTTC,CASSLSRGIQETQYF
TRBJ2-1,NA,TRBV7-3,NA,TGTGCCAGCACGATTAGGAGCGCGGGTGAAGCTGAGCAGTTCTTC,CASTIRSAGEAEQFF
TRBJ2-3,TRBD1,TRBV30,NA,TGTGCCTGGGGACAGGGGAGAACAGATACGCAGTATTTT,CAWGQGRTDTQYF
TRBJ1-4,NA,TRBV2,once,TGTGCCAGCAGTCTGAGTGGACACCTTAATGAAAAACTGTTTTTT,CASSLSGHLNEKLFF
TRBJ2-7,TRBD1,TRBV27,few,TGTGCCAGCAGGACTCGGACAGGGGGTTTCGACGAGCAGTACTTC,CASRTRTGGFDEQYF
TRBJ2-3,TRBD2,TRBV10-1,NA,TGCGCCAGCAGTGAATGGAGCGGGGGTTGCACAGATACGCAGTATTTT,CASSEWSGGCTDTQYF
TRBJ1-1,TRBD1,TRBV19,NA,TGTGCCAGTATAGGGGGACAGCTGAACACTGAAGCTTTCTTT,CASIGGQLNTEAFF
TRBJ2-7,NA,TRBV11-3,NA,TGTGCCAGCAGCTCGGACGGGGAAGTCGACGAGCAGTACTTC,CASSSDGEVDEQYF
TRBJ2-1,NA,TRBV6-5,NA,TGTGCCAGCAGTTACGTCAGAACAAGTGAGCAGTTCTTC,CASSYVRTSEQFF
TRBJ2-7,TRBD1,TRBV13,NA,TGTGCCAGCAGCTTAGGGACAGGGTCCGAGCAGTACTTC,CASSLGTGSEQYF